The clone carrying this T cell receptor beta chain was recorded a few times. The target antigen is unknown. Use of 60 Vbeta and 13 Jbeta primers characterized the PCR. Generated by immunoSEQ multiplex PCR, the TCRdb table keeps only in-frame clones and is missing some. The sample shows roughly 190,000 clones, approximately 70% of them seen only once. The sample originates from a study of cytomegalovirus exposure and HLA in healthy donors. Looking at the study overall: Membership in the Caucasian-associated ancestry cluster was found for about four fifths of roughly 360 genotyped donors. General study findings and limits: Roughly even sequencing depth across donors was the assumption behind the presence/absence analyses. When analyzed later, a missense DCLRE1C variant was found to be linked to TCR beta V- and J-gene trimming.

The germline V gene has CDR1 SGHTA and CDR2 FQGTGA. V was pared by 2 bases and J by 1 base, with 8 bases between. CDR3 size: 14 residues. The chain joins TRBV7-3 to TRBJ1-1, with D perhaps matching TRBD1 (6 bases). The sequencing input was PBMCs. This clonotype was sampled from a woman aged 30 to 39 in good health and CMV-seronegative. The DNA for the CDR3 is TGTGCCAGCAGCTTAGGGGGCCCGAACACTGAAGCTTTCTTT. Translated: CASSLGGPNTEAFF.